Below, 11 T cell receptor beta chains from the same sample are listed, as sequenced in a study of T-cell memory formation after mild COVID-19. MiXCR was run by TCRdb on the 5' RACE reads, yielding one entry per CDR3 protein. The table lists roughly 200,000 distinct CDR3 sequences, 20% to 25% of them singletons, with 23% in the top ten. The specimen sequenced was PBMCs or a T cell subset sorted from them (not recorded which). These receptors were collected from an adult woman who had mild COVID-19 (a few samples of this study predate the infection). Cell type and time point are not known.

This clonotype has only a few counts. The chain recombines TRBV4-1 with TRBJ2-5, with a possible D match to TRBD1 (5 bases). CDR3 size: 15 residues. Per the germline V gene, CDR1 is MGHRA and CDR2 is YSYEKL. V was shortened by 5 bases and J by 5 bases, with 18 bases between the two germline ends. CDR3: CASSEGVGDSETQYF. CDR3 DNA: TGCGCCAGCAGCGAAGGGGTTGGAGATTCGGAGACCCAGTACTTC.

This chain links TRBV28 with TRBJ1-5, with 7 bases aligning to TRBD1. The CDR3 spans 14 residues. Germline CDR1 reads MDHEN; CDR2 reads SYDVKM. J gave up 5 bases and V 5 bases, and 6 bases lay outside the gene matches. CDR3 residues: CASSLRQGDQPQHF. In nucleotides, the CDR3 is TGTGCCAGCAGTCTCCGACAGGGAGATCAGCCCCAGCATTTT.

The chain uses TRBV24-1 and TRBJ2-3; 9 nucleotides match TRBD1. Germline assignment: CDR1 KGHDR and CDR2 SFDVKD. V shed 3 bases, J shed 4 bases, and the junction held 4 bases outside the gene matches. The CDR3 sequence is 15 residues long. CDR3 protein: CATSDLGTGSDTQYF. CDR3 in DNA: TGTGCCACCAGTGATCTAGGGACAGGGTCAGATACGCAGTATTTT.

The CDR3 protein is CASSVETSGDILANEQFF. As DNA, the CDR3 is TGTGCCAGCAGCGTAGAGACTAGCGGGGACATTCTAGCTAATGAGCAGTTCTTC. The rearrangement joins TRBV9 to TRBJ2-1, with TRBD2 matching over 11 bases. Germline CDR1 is SGDLS and CDR2 is YYNGEE. The CDR3 has 18 amino acids. V dropped 0 bases and J dropped 7; count of bases not matched to a gene: 12.

V gene TRBV5-6 combines with J gene TRBJ1-1; D is uncertain. The germline gives CDR1 SGHDT, CDR2 YYEEEE. Trimming took 0 bases from V and 4 from J, leaving 7 bases between them. The length of the CDR3 is 13 residues. CDR3 amino acids: CASSLEGFTEAFF. The CDR3 region has the DNA TGTGCCAGCAGCTTGGAAGGTTTCACTGAAGCTTTCTTT.

This clonotype was detected only a few times. V and J are TRBV12-3 or TRBV12-4 and TRBJ1-1; no reliable D call. CDR3 length equals 13 residues. V gave up 7 bases and J gave up 7 bases, with 16 bases separating them. CDR3 loop: CASTTPRGDEAFF. The CDR3 DNA follows: TGTGCCAGCACCACCCCCCGCGGAGATGAAGCTTTCTTT.

V usage is TRBV5-1 and J usage is TRBJ2-5; the match to TRBD2 covers 8 bases. Germline V gene data show CDR1 as SGHRS and CDR2 as YFSETQ. V lost 7 bases and J lost 5; bases outside the gene matches: 13. CDR3 length equals 15 residues. CDR3 sequence reads: CASARDGGESETQYF. DNA of the CDR3: TGCGCCAGCGCCCGGGACGGGGGGGAATCGGAGACCCAGTACTTC.

In this sample, this clonotype turned up a few times. This chain links TRBV9 with TRBJ1-1; D remains unclear. V was shortened by 0 bases and J by 1 base, with 13 bases between the two germline ends. CDR3 length: 16 residues. In germline, CDR1 is SGDLS, CDR2 YYNGEE. CDR3 sequence (DNA): TGTGCCAGCAGCGTAGGAGCGGTTTTAAAGAACACTGAAGCTTTCTTT. It encodes CASSVGAVLKNTEAFF.

The V gene is TRBV12-3 or TRBV12-4, the J gene TRBJ2-1, with 8 bases matching TRBD2. The CDR3 runs 15 residues. V gave up 3 bases and J gave up 7 bases; unmatched junction bases: 8. The CDR3 sequence: CASSLASGGENEQFF. As DNA, the CDR3 is TGTGCCAGCAGTTTGGCCTCCGGGGGGGAGAATGAGCAGTTCTTC.

The chain links TRBV9 to TRBJ2-6; 8 positions match TRBD1. This CDR3 is 16 amino acids long. Per germline, CDR1 SGDLS and CDR2 YYNGEE. Trimming cost V 9 bases and J 3 bases; bases outside gene matches: 11. The CDR3 is CATTTGDLGGANVLTF. In nucleotides, the CDR3 is TGTGCCACTACGACAGGGGATCTAGGTGGGGCCAACGTCCTGACTTTC. Using reference TRBV9 and TRBJ2-6 for the parts outside the CDR3, the full variable domain is DSGVTQTPKHLITATGQRVTLRCSPRSGDLSVYWYQQSLDQGLQFLIQYYNGEERAKGNILERFSAQQFPDLHSELNLSSLELGDSALYFCATTTGDLGGANVLTFGAGSRLTVL.

The sample holds a few counts of this clonotype. The J gene is TRBJ1-5, the V gene TRBV6-5; no firm D call. V shed 2 bases and J shed 4 bases, with 12 bases lying between them. The germline V gene has CDR1 MNHEY and CDR2 SVGAGI. The CDR3 is 15 residues long. The CDR3 loop is CASSYTGQENQPQHF. The CDR3 DNA is TGTGCCAGCAGTTACACGGGCCAGGAGAATCAGCCCCAGCATTTT.